Shown below are 24 T cell receptor beta chains from a single sample sequenced in a study of post-analysis software for immune sequencing data. For these TCRs, the target antigens are not known. The study, taken as a whole, reports: A handful of TRBV segments were significantly more frequent in patients than in controls. TRBV5-6, TRBV5-1 and TRBV20-1 were among these segments.

TCR beta libraries were prepared from cDNA with unique molecular identifiers. Via MiXCR, TCRdb re-called the PCR reads, giving one row per CDR3 protein. In the table there are a few hundred thousand distinct CDR3 sequences, approximately 34% of which are singletons. Material for sequencing was blood. The receptors derive from a girl under 18 with multiple sclerosis.

The sample holds a few counts of this clonotype. CDR3 residues: CASSTGPAGEKLFF. As DNA, the CDR3 is TGTGCCAGCAGTACAGGTCCCGCAGGCGAAAAACTGTTTTTT. The chain recombines TRBV6-5 with TRBJ1-4; D is perhaps TRBD1 (5 bases). Trimming stripped 5 bases from V and 8 bases from J, with 15 bases between. Looked up from germline, CDR1 is MNHEY and CDR2 is SVGAGI. This CDR3 has 14 amino acids.

The rearrangement uses TRBV9 and TRBJ1-6; D remains unclear. Looked up from germline, CDR1 is SGDLS and CDR2 is YYNGEE. Trimming left V 5 bases short and J 10 bases short, with 13 bases between. This CDR3 comprises 13 residues. This CDR3 reads CASSVQSQSPLHF. For the CDR3, the DNA is TGTGCCAGCAGTGTACAGTCTCAGTCACCCCTCCACTTT.

This clonotype was seen once. This chain links TRBV4-1 with TRBJ2-3; 7 bases line up with TRBD2. The germline gives CDR1 MGHRA, CDR2 YSYEKL. With V trimmed by 1 base and J by 3 bases, 7 bases remained unmatched. This CDR3 has 16 amino acids. The CDR3 DNA reads as TGCGCCAGCAGCCAAGGTGGAGCGGGAAGAACAGATACGCAGTATTTT. Translation: CASSQGGAGRTDTQYF.

The DNA of the CDR3 is TGTGCCATCAGTGACCCACAGGGGCCTAACTATGGCTACACCTTC. Translation: CAISDPQGPNYGYTF. This chain uses TRBV10-3 with TRBJ1-2; 7 nucleotides align to TRBD1. The germline gives CDR1 ENHRY, CDR2 SYGVKD. This CDR3 is 15 amino acids long. V lost 3 bases and J lost 0; bases outside the gene matches: 4.

CDR3 amino acids: CASSLGGGTASYEQYF. CDR3 DNA sequence: TGCGCCAGCAGCTTGGGTGGTGGGACAGCGAGTTACGAGCAGTACTTC. This chain connects TRBV5-1 to TRBJ2-7; 7 bases match TRBD1. This CDR3 comprises 16 residues. The germline V gene encodes CDR1 SGHRS and CDR2 YFSETQ. V gave up 0 bases and J gave up 4 bases; unmatched junction bases: 10.

The rearrangement uses TRBV27 and TRBJ1-2; TRBD1 agrees at 11 bases. The CDR3 is 13 residues long. The germline gives CDR1 MNHEY, CDR2 SMNVEV (reference sequence). Losses at the gene ends were 5 bases for V and 7 bases for J; bases not matched to a gene: 3. CDR3 region: CASSQGTGGGYTF. For the CDR3, the DNA is TGTGCCAGCAGTCAAGGGACAGGGGGTGGCTACACCTTC.

This clonotype was observed at least ten times. This sequence joins TRBV2 and TRBJ2-3; D gene ambiguous. Germline V gives CDR1 SNHLY, CDR2 FYNNEI. V lost 2 bases and J lost 3, with 18 bases in between. The CDR3 length is 17 residues. This CDR3 is CASSEHGSSPQTDTQYF. The CDR3 nucleotides read TGTGCCAGCAGTGAACATGGCTCCAGTCCCCAAACAGATACGCAGTATTTT.

This clonotype was seen a few times. The chain couples TRBV4-1 to TRBJ1-6; D is uncertain. Trimming left V 0 bases short and J 3 bases short, with 9 bases between. The CDR3 totals 16 residues. Germline CDR1 reads MGHRA; CDR2 reads YSYEKL. For the CDR3, the DNA is TGCGCCAGCAGCCAAGAGGACGGCCTCTATAATTCACCCCTCCACTTT. Translating it yields CASSQEDGLYNSPLHF.

In this sample, this clonotype turned up a few times. This chain uses TRBV20-1 with TRBJ1-1; no reliable D call. CDR3 size: 12 residues. In germline, CDR1 is DFQATT, CDR2 SNEGSKA (reference sequence). The germline V and J ends were trimmed by 3 bases and 1 base, with 6 bases remaining between them. The CDR3 reads CSASPTNTEAFF. The CDR3 coding sequence is TGCAGTGCTAGCCCCACGAACACTGAAGCTTTCTTT.

This clonotype came up many times. J is TRBJ2-7 and V is TRBV3-1; 11 nucleotides line up with TRBD1. J lost 3 bases, V lost 1 base, and 2 bases had no gene match. Germline CDR1 reads LGHDT; CDR2 reads YNNKEL (reference sequence). This CDR3 comprises 15 residues. The CDR3 nucleotides are TGTGCCAGCAGCCAAGCCGGGACAGGGGGCTACGAGCAGTACTTC. Protein sequence: CASSQAGTGGYEQYF.

This chain links TRBV3-1 with TRBJ2-1; possible D gene TRBD1, 6 bases. From germline, CDR1 is LGHDT and CDR2 YNNKEL (reference sequence). CDR3 length: 15 residues. V was cut by 8 bases and J by 0 bases, with 14 bases left in between. The CDR3 loop reads CASCRTGSSYNEQFF. CDR3 DNA sequence: TGTGCCAGCTGTCGTACAGGGAGCTCCTACAATGAGCAGTTCTTC.

This clonotype turned up a few times. The chain couples TRBV5-1 to TRBJ2-5; tentatively, D is TRBD1 or TRBD2 (5 bases each). The CDR3 consists of 14 residues. CDR1 and CDR2 (germline): SGHRS, YFSETQ. V was clipped by 5 bases and J by 2 bases, with 13 bases between them. The CDR3 DNA reads TGCGCCAGCAGTCCGGGGCTCCAGCAAGAGACCCAGTACTTC. Protein sequence: CASSPGLQQETQYF.

This clonotype was seen more than once but under ten times. Written as DNA, the CDR3 is TGTGCCAGCAGCTTTGCGGGGGAAGAGACCCAGTACTTC. It specifies CASSFAGEETQYF. The chain links TRBV5-6 to TRBJ2-5; TRBD2 agrees at 7 bases. J was trimmed by 3 bases and V by 2 bases; bases with no gene match: 1. Looked up from germline, CDR1 is SGHDT and CDR2 is YYEEEE. The CDR3 loop spans 13 amino acids.

V usage is TRBV7-3 and J usage is TRBJ2-3, with 7 bases aligning to TRBD2. The CDR3 length is 14 residues. The V segment lost 4 bases and the J segment 2 bases; nucleotides outside the gene matches: 3. Per the germline V gene, CDR1 is SGHTA and CDR2 is FQGTGA. The CDR3 sequence is CASSSAGVTDTQYF. The CDR3 nucleotides read TGTGCCAGCAGCTCCGCGGGGGTCACAGATACGCAGTATTTT. The whole variable domain, filled in from reference TRBV7-3 and TRBJ2-3, reads GAGVSQTPSNKVTEKGKYVELRCDPISGHTALYWYRQSLGQGPEFLIYFQGTGAADDSGLPNDRFFAVRPEGSVSTLKIQRTERGDSAVYLCASSSAGVTDTQYFGPGTRLTVL.

V and J are TRBV7-3 and TRBJ2-1, with unresolved D. The CDR3 is 13 residues long. V gave up 6 bases and J gave up 9 bases, with 15 bases separating them. Looked up from germline, CDR1 is SGHTA and CDR2 is FQGTGA. The CDR3 here is CASSRNEDTEQFF. CDR3 nucleotides: TGTGCCAGCAGTCGAAACGAAGACACTGAGCAGTTCTTC.

The rearrangement joins TRBV7-9 to TRBJ2-5; D unclear. This CDR3 comprises 12 residues. The V end was cut by 5 bases, the J end by 5 bases, with 9 bases between. Germline CDR1 and CDR2: SEHNR and FQNEAQ (reference sequence). The CDR3 is CASSNSPETQYF. CDR3 bases: TGTGCCAGCAGCAACAGTCCCGAGACCCAGTACTTC.

The chain joins TRBV28 to TRBJ2-7; 7 nucleotides match TRBD1. The length of the CDR3 is 14 residues. V lost 10 bases to trimming and J lost 5 bases; unmatched junction nucleotides: 14. Looked up from germline, CDR1 is MDHEN and CDR2 is SYDVKM. The DNA of the CDR3 is TGTGCCATCCTCGAGACAGGGCGCACCCACGAGCAGTACTTC. Protein product: CAILETGRTHEQYF.

V and J are TRBV6-4 and TRBJ2-7, with TRBD2 matching 7 bases. The DNA end is a closer match to TRBJ2-5, so the J assignment may be wrong. The germline CDR1 and CDR2 sequences are MRHNA and SNTAGT. This CDR3 contains 13 residues. In DNA form, the CDR3 reads TGTGCCAGCAGTCAGACTAGCACGGAGACCCAGTACTTC. It translates to CASSQTSTETQYF.

The V gene is TRBV6-6, the J gene TRBJ1-1; D gene ambiguous. The CDR3 has 12 amino acids. From germline, CDR1 is MNHNY and CDR2 SVGAGI (reference sequence). The V end was cut by 2 bases, the J end by 3 bases, with 4 bases between. Here the CDR3 reads CASSYKDTEAFF. The CDR3 nucleotides read TGTGCCAGCAGTTACAAGGACACTGAAGCTTTCTTT.

This chain joins TRBV5-1 and TRBJ2-3; 13 nucleotides line up with TRBD2. The junction had 3 bases not matched to a gene; V was cut back by 0 bases and J by 5 bases. CDR3 length equals 16 residues. Germline V lookup: CDR1 SGHRS, CDR2 YFSETQ. CDR3 amino acids: CASSLEGLAGVDTQYF. The DNA of the CDR3 is TGCGCCAGCAGCTTGGAAGGACTAGCGGGGGTAGATACGCAGTATTTT.

This clonotype appeared a few times. The rearrangement uses TRBV24-1 and TRBJ1-2; no clear D gene. Trimming left V 5 bases short and J 2 bases short, with 5 bases between. The length of the CDR3 is 12 residues. The germline V gene encodes CDR1 KGHDR and CDR2 SFDVKD. Here the CDR3 reads CATSAGNYGYTF. The CDR3 DNA follows: TGTGCCACCAGTGCGGGAAACTATGGCTACACCTTC.

This chain joins TRBV7-9 and TRBJ1-4; the D is unclear. CDR3 size: 15 residues. The germline V gene encodes CDR1 SEHNR and CDR2 FQNEAQ (reference sequence). Trimming left V 6 bases short and J 2 bases short, with 13 bases between. CDR3 in DNA: TGTGCCAGCAGTAAAGCCGGGAACACTAATGAAAAACTGTTTTTT. Its translation is CASSKAGNTNEKLFF.

The V gene is TRBV5-1, the J gene TRBJ2-5; 11 positions agree with TRBD1. CDR3 size: 15 residues. With 5 bases clipped from V and 4 bases from J, the junction kept 7 bases outside the gene matches. Germline CDR1 is SGHRS and CDR2 is YFSETQ. Here the CDR3 reads CASRPDRGLGETQYF. CDR3 DNA: TGCGCCAGCAGACCGGACAGGGGGCTGGGAGAGACCCAGTACTTC.

This sequence joins TRBV4-1 and TRBJ2-3, with D maybe TRBD1 (5 bases). The CDR3 extends over 18 amino acids. The V end lost 1 base, the J end lost 0 bases, and 17 bases lay between the germline ends. CDR1 and CDR2 (germline): MGHRA, YSYEKL. The CDR3 loop reads CASSQVIFAGPSTDTQYF. CDR3 DNA: TGCGCCAGCAGCCAAGTCATATTTGCAGGGCCCAGCACAGATACGCAGTATTTT.